The sequence of this T cell receptor beta chain was determined in a study of blood T cell repertoires in COVID-19. Germline CDR1 is SGHDT and CDR2 is YYEEEE. V lost 1 base to trimming and J lost 10 bases, with 6 bases between them. This CDR3 is built from 11 residues. Participants were placed into cohorts based on the clinical history they reported. Original data processing: Reference gene primers were amplified, and this amplification served to estimate nucleated cell counts. Profiling relied on immunoSEQ multiplex PCR, and the TCRdb table lists in-frame clones only, not all of them. That table is the source of V, J and clone size, and D and trimming were worked out from the DNA. The sample carries 95,000 to 150,000 clones, 84% recorded once.

This TCR came from a woman aged 25 to 39 who had recovered from COVID-19. J is TRBJ2-1 and V is TRBV5-6; no reliable D call. The sample taken for sequencing was PBMCs or T cells enriched from blood (not recorded which). Here the CDR3 DNA reads TGTGCCAGCAGCTTGTCGTTGGAGCAGTTCTTC. Amino acid sequence: CASSLSLEQFF.